This T cell receptor beta chain was obtained from a study of T-cell memory formation after mild COVID-19. TCRdb re-derived calls from the 5' RACE reads in MiXCR, one entry per CDR3 protein. The data hold 360,000 or so distinct CDR3 sequences, with around 27% observed a single time. Germline CDR1 and CDR2: DFQATT and SNEGSKA (reference sequence). CDR3 size: 11 residues. Between the trimmed V and J ends, which lost 2 bases and 4 bases, there was a span of 3 bases. Material: PBMCs or a T cell subset sorted from them (not recorded which). The chain combines TRBV20-1 with TRBJ2-1, with unresolved D. The TCR comes from an adult woman who had mild COVID-19 (a few samples of this study predate the infection). Cell type and time point are not known. The DNA for the CDR3 is TGCAGTGCTAGACGATACAATGAGCAGTTCTTC. It yields the protein CSARRYNEQFF.